The rows below give T cell receptor beta chains drawn from one sample of a study of vaccination and CD4 T cells after COVID-19. From the PCR reads, TCRdb called clonotypes with MiXCR, one entry per CDR3 protein. Found here are 13,000 or so distinct CDR3 sequences, 50% to 65% of them singletons; the top ten hold approximately 17%. The antigens of these receptors remain unknown. Sequenced here: cultured CD4+ T cells from blood, sampled after SARS-CoV-2 vaccination. The receptors shown here come from a human donor with COVID-19. CDR3s include the opening cysteine and the closing phenylalanine or tryptophan.

v_gene	j_gene	CDR3aa
TRBV19	TRBJ2-1	CASSNPGLAGANEQFF
TRBV19	TRBJ2-3	CASSIGGGTDTQYF
TRBV2	TRBJ1-5	CASSVNRDSNQPQHF
TRBV20-1	TRBJ2-7	CSASGGGPSEQYF
TRBV12-3/TRBV12-4	TRBJ1-3	CASTLRTVTGNTIYF
TRBV2	TRBJ1-2	CASRLGQGYGYTF
TRBV2	TRBJ1-3	CASSGQGVGNTIYF
TRBV6-1	TRBJ1-5	CASSELGGPQHF
TRBV2	TRBJ2-7	CASSEGGEQYF
TRBV12-3/TRBV12-4	TRBJ1-2	CASSLTGALNYGYTF
TRBV12-3/TRBV12-4	TRBJ1-2	CASSRGASSYGYTF
TRBV6-1	TRBJ1-5	CATRTRDGRNQPQHF
TRBV6-1	TRBJ2-5	CASSPGQADRETQYF
TRBV10-1	TRBJ2-5	CASSGNSVETQYF
TRBV6-2/TRBV6-3	TRBJ1-5	CASSRPRAHGDQPQHF
TRBV7-9	TRBJ1-6	CASSLGGGGSSYNSPLHF
TRBV19	TRBJ2-6	CASRTTGQAGANVLTF
TRBV6-1	TRBJ1-6	CASREVSDNSPLHF